This TCR beta chain was sequenced for a study of blood T cell repertoires in COVID-19. As for the study in general: Samples of COVID-19 (acute and convalescent) were obtained from the United States, Italy and Spain. The analysed material was cDNA or gDNA that came from T cells, B-cell-depleted T cells, or PBMCs.

Original processing notes: Cell counts per sample came from amplifying reference gene primers. The protocol was immunoSEQ multiplex PCR, while the TCRdb copy is restricted to in-frame clones and leaves out a portion. The D gene and trimming were derived from the DNA, and the V and J assignments and clone size from that table. Altogether over 70,000 clones are present, 86% being singletons, with the ten largest covering 15% to 20%. The CDR3 extends over 12 amino acids. The germline gives CDR1 MDHEN, CDR2 SYDVKM. The V and J ends lost 3 bases and 4 bases respectively, with 6 bases between them. The sample consisted of peripheral blood. The receptor was derived from a human donor in a cohort sampled during active COVID-19. The chain carries TRBV28 and TRBJ1-1; D possibly corresponds to TRBD1 (5 bases). The CDR3 loop is CASSFGGTEAFF. DNA of the CDR3: TGTGCCAGCAGTTTCGGGGGCACTGAAGCTTTCTTT.